Shown below are 18 T cell receptor beta chains from a single sample sequenced in a study of shared clonotypes between healthy human individuals. Using immunoSEQ multiplex PCR, the repertoire was profiled, and TCRdb retains in-frame clones only, with some absent. The table has some 2.1 million clones, 85% to 95% seen once; the top ten hold 1.1%. Naive CD8 cells were CD45RO-negative, positively selected for CCR7, excluding terminally differentiated effector memory CD45RA+ cells. The source material was naive CD8+ T cells sorted from blood. Receptor source: a young man in good health.

This clone was counted a single time. The chain carries TRBV7-9 and TRBJ2-5; possibly TRBD1 for D (5 bases). Deletions cut 5 bases from V and 2 bases from J, with 12 bases between. The CDR3 consists of 14 residues. In germline, CDR1 is SEHNR, CDR2 FQNEAQ (reference sequence). The CDR3 nucleotides are TGTGCCAGCAGCCCCGACAGCTGGCAAGAGACCCAGTACTTC. This encodes CASSPDSWQETQYF.

This clone was detected once. This chain links TRBV25-1 with TRBJ2-1, with 8 nucleotides matching TRBD2. The germline V gene encodes CDR1 MGHDK and CDR2 SYGVNS. The CDR3 extends over 16 amino acids. Losses at the gene ends were 1 base for V and 6 bases for J; bases not matched to a gene: 8. CDR3 DNA: TGTGCCAGCAGTGAATTGGGGCGGGAGGCGGTCAATGAGCAGTTCTTC. This translates into CASSELGREAVNEQFF.

The chain is built from TRBV28 and TRBJ2-3; D is undetermined. This CDR3 spans 14 amino acids. Trimming removed 5 bases at V and 2 bases at J, with 11 bases between. Germline lookup yields CDR1 MDHEN and CDR2 SYDVKM. The CDR3 coding sequence is TGTGCCAGCAGTCCCTGGGTCGCCACAGATACGCAGTATTTT. Translation gives CASSPWVATDTQYF.

The V gene is TRBV5-4, the J gene TRBJ2-7; 10 nucleotides match TRBD1. J lost 7 bases, V lost 3 bases, and 10 bases had no gene match. Germline lookup yields CDR1 SGHNT and CDR2 YYREEE (reference sequence). CDR3 length: 15 amino acids. CDR3 sequence: CASSSEGQGVGEQYF. CDR3 coding DNA: TGTGCCAGCAGCTCTGAAGGACAGGGGGTGGGAGAGCAGTACTTC.

This chain joins TRBV6-5 and TRBJ2-1; 7 positions agree with TRBD2. Germline trimming cut 2 bases from V and 6 bases from J; bases unmatched to any gene: 4. The CDR3 is 14 amino acids. Germline values: CDR1 MNHEY, CDR2 SVGAGI. The DNA for the CDR3 is TGTGCCAGCAGTTACACCAGGGAGGGCAATGAGCAGTTCTTC. It codes for CASSYTREGNEQFF.

The chain joins TRBV11-2 to TRBJ1-6, with D perhaps matching TRBD1 (6 bases). This CDR3 comprises 17 residues. Germline V gene data show CDR1 as SGHAT and CDR2 as FQNNGV. V lost 0 bases and J lost 6, with 15 bases in between. Here the CDR3 reads CASSLDDLDRRNSPLHF. Written as DNA, the CDR3 is TGTGCCAGCAGCTTAGATGACCTTGACAGGCGTAATTCACCCCTCCACTTT.

This chain links TRBV6-6 with TRBJ1-1; D is undetermined. Trimming removed 7 bases from V and 1 base from J, with 10 bases in between. The CDR3 extends over 13 amino acids. CDR1 is MNHNY and CDR2 is SVGAGI in the germline V gene (reference sequence). The DNA of the CDR3 is TGTGCCAGCATTCTAGGAGAGAACACTGAAGCTTTCTTT. It codes for CASILGENTEAFF.

A single count supports this clone. This rearrangement joins TRBV4-1 to TRBJ1-2, with 7 bases aligning to TRBD1. CDR3 length equals 15 residues. The V and J ends lost 0 bases and 5 bases, in that order; junction bases with no gene match: 6. The germline V gene encodes CDR1 MGHRA and CDR2 YSYEKL. The CDR3 region is CASSQDRTGSYGYTF. The DNA of the CDR3 is TGCGCCAGCAGCCAAGATCGGACAGGATCATATGGCTACACCTTC.

The V and J genes are TRBV7-9 and TRBJ2-1; D may be TRBD2 (6 bases). Germline lookup yields CDR1 SEHNR and CDR2 FQNEAQ (reference sequence). The CDR3 sequence is 14 residues long. Trimming shortened V by 1 base and J by 12 bases, and 16 bases separated the two germline ends. CDR3 sequence: CASSLEVVAGRQFF. The CDR3 DNA follows: TGTGCCAGCAGCTTAGAAGTCGTGGCGGGACGGCAGTTCTTC.

The table lists this clone with a few counts. Other nucleotide sequences from this sample produce the same CDR3. This chain uses TRBV5-1 with TRBJ2-5; tentative D call: TRBD1 (5 bases). The germline V gene has CDR1 SGHRS and CDR2 YFSETQ. Trimming removed 4 bases from V and 1 base from J, with 11 bases in between. This CDR3 spans 14 amino acids. The CDR3: CASSTGHVQETQYF. CDR3 coding DNA: TGCGCCAGCAGCACCGGACATGTCCAAGAGACCCAGTACTTC.

This clone appeared once. The chain has TRBV30 and TRBJ1-1; TRBD1 matches at 9 bases. The CDR3 is made up of 13 amino acids. CDR1 and CDR2 from the germline V gene are GTSNPN and SVGIG (reference sequence). Germline trimming cut 4 bases from V and 1 base from J; bases unmatched to any gene: 1. The CDR3, as DNA: TGTGCCTGGAAGGGACAGGGGAACACTGAAGCTTTCTTT. As protein: CAWKGQGNTEAFF.

A note on this clone: This CDR3 is missing its conserved last phenylalanine or tryptophan, likely due to a read error. The chain joins TRBV27 to TRBJ1-1; tentative D call: TRBD1 (6 bases). This CDR3 is 13 amino acids long. Per germline, CDR1 MNHEY and CDR2 SMNVEV (reference sequence). Trimming left V 5 bases short and J 4 bases short, with 11 bases between. DNA for the CDR3: TGTGCCAGCAGTCCACAGGGCCCCACTGAAGCTTTCTTA. Its protein is CASSPQGPTEAFL.

This clone was seen more than once but under ten times. The V gene is TRBV4-2, the J gene TRBJ1-1; no clear D. Trimming removed 0 bases from V and 3 bases from J, with 5 bases in between. Germline V gene lookup returns CDR1 LGHNA and CDR2 YNFKEQ. The CDR3 has 13 residues. Here the CDR3 reads CASSQELDTEAFF. CDR3 DNA: TGTGCCAGCAGCCAAGAGCTGGACACTGAAGCTTTCTTT.

This clone was counted once. The chain links TRBV7-2 to TRBJ2-1; D gene ambiguous. The CDR3 loop spans 15 amino acids. Germline V gives CDR1 SGHTA, CDR2 FQGNSA. V lost 5 bases to trimming and J lost 3 bases, with 14 bases between them. This chain's CDR3 is CASSNGPVLYNEQFF. The CDR3 DNA reads TGTGCCAGCAGCAATGGGCCTGTCCTCTACAATGAGCAGTTCTTC. The full variable domain, with the rest looked up from reference TRBV7-2 and TRBJ2-1, is GAGVSQSPSNKVTEKGKDVELRCDPISGHTALYWYRQSLGQGLEFLIYFQGNSAPDKSGLPSDRFSAERTGGSVSTLTIQRTQQEDSAVYLCASSNGPVLYNEQFFGPGTRLTVL.

The chain is built from TRBV28 and TRBJ2-1; 8 bases line up with TRBD1. The V gene end was trimmed by 5 bases and the J gene end by 4 bases; junction bases not matched to a gene: 1. Per germline, CDR1 MDHEN and CDR2 SYDVKM. The CDR3 is 13 amino acids. CDR3 in amino acids: CASSRQGYNEQFF. DNA of the CDR3: TGTGCCAGCAGTAGACAGGGGTACAATGAGCAGTTCTTC.

The V and J genes are TRBV11-2 and TRBJ2-7, with D possibly TRBD2 on 5 matching bases. This CDR3 contains 13 residues. V was shortened by 5 bases and J by 9 bases, with 17 bases between the two germline ends. Germline CDR1 SGHAT, CDR2 FQNNGV. CDR3 coding DNA: TGTGCCAGCAGCCCTGGGTGGATCGAGGGGCAGTACTTC. Amino acid sequence: CASSPGWIEGQYF.

Details on this clone: The sample contains more than one DNA sequence encoding this CDR3. The chain recombines TRBV7-9 with TRBJ2-3, with unresolved D. Germline loops: CDR1 SEHNR, CDR2 FQNEAQ (reference sequence). V was cut by 2 bases and J by 1 base, with 7 bases left in between. The CDR3 consists of 14 residues. The CDR3 coding sequence is TGTGCCAGCAGCTTAAGTACCGGCACAGATACGCAGTATTTT. Its protein product is CASSLSTGTDTQYF.

A note on this clone: The sample carries other DNA sequences with the same CDR3. V usage is TRBV4-1 and J usage is TRBJ2-7; no clear D. This CDR3 comprises 14 residues. V lost 1 base and J lost 4, with 11 bases in between. CDR1 is MGHRA, CDR2 YSYEKL, per germline. CDR3 sequence (DNA): TGCGCCAGCAGCCAAGCGCAGGCGGCTTACGAGCAGTACTTC. This gives the protein CASSQAQAAYEQYF.